This T cell receptor beta chain was found in a study of blood T cells in healthy people across ages. Study-wide results and caveats: Estimated diversity that came from one million T cells was considered an underestimate. Naive CD4+ cells and diversity were both higher in long-lived donors than in aged donors.

This clonotype was seen more than once but under ten times. The antigen remains undetermined. Per individual sample, total RNA of at least 5.5 micrograms was extracted. A second PCR of 7 to 11 cycles used a sample-barcoded 5' primer and a J-beta primer mix. TCRdb re-called the 5' RACE reads with MiXCR, one entry per CDR3 protein. The sample records around 1,500,000 distinct CDR3 sequences, 28% being singletons. Germline loops: CDR1 KGHSH, CDR2 LQKENI. V lost 3 bases to trimming and J lost 1 base; unmatched junction nucleotides: 14. The CDR3 length is 19 residues. The sequence was collected from a woman in her 30s in good health. The sequenced sample consisted of blood. The chain has TRBV18 and TRBJ2-5; TRBD1 aligns across 10 bases. DNA for the CDR3: TGTGCCAGCTCACCCGTCGTACTGACAGGGGGCGCAACCCAAGAGACCCAGTACTTC. Amino acid sequence: CASSPVVLTGGATQETQYF.